The 20 T cell receptor beta chains given below trace back to one sample, sequenced in a study of blood T cell repertoires in COVID-19. Clones were read by immunoSEQ multiplex PCR, and TCRdb kept only the in-frame ones, dropping some. Among about 190,000 clones listed, approximately 78% were seen once. The sample taken for sequencing was peripheral blood. The receptors here all came from a woman over 75 with COVID-19, enrolled during active disease.

This chain connects TRBV18 to TRBJ1-2, with a tentative D call TRBD1 (6 bases). With 2 bases removed from V and 6 bases from J, the gap between germline ends came to 16 bases. CDR1 is KGHSH and CDR2 is LQKENI in the germline V gene. The CDR3 extends over 15 amino acids. In DNA, the CDR3 is TGTGCCAGCTCACCAACCTATGGACAGTCGGATGGCTACACCTTC. Protein sequence: CASSPTYGQSDGYTF.

This rearrangement joins TRBV19 to TRBJ2-1; 8 nucleotides align to TRBD2. Germline CDR1 LNHDA, CDR2 SQIVND (reference sequence). The CDR3 is made up of 14 amino acids. The J segment lost 7 bases and the V segment lost 3 bases, leaving 5 bases of the junction unmatched. CDR3 protein: CASSILTSGNEQFF. In DNA form, the CDR3 reads TGTGCCAGTAGTATTCTTACTAGCGGTAATGAGCAGTTCTTC.

The rearrangement uses TRBV9 and TRBJ1-2, with D uncertain. This CDR3 comprises 15 residues. Trimming pared 0 bases from V and 2 bases from J, leaving 11 bases between. Germline assignment: CDR1 SGDLS and CDR2 YYNGEE. In DNA form, the CDR3 reads TGTGCCAGCAGCGTAGCTACAAACTACAACTATGGCTACACCTTC. The encoded protein is CASSVATNYNYGYTF.

The CDR3 bases are TGCGCCAGCAAAACGGGGACTAGCGCCTACGAGCAGTACTTC. Encoded protein: CASKTGTSAYEQYF. The chain couples TRBV10-2 to TRBJ2-7, with 10 bases identical to TRBD2. With V trimmed by 7 bases and J by 2 bases, 5 bases remained unmatched. CDR3 length equals 14 residues. Looked up from germline, CDR1 is WSHSY and CDR2 is SAAADI.

This clone appeared a few times. This chain joins TRBV24-1 and TRBJ1-5; no reliable D call. This CDR3 spans 13 amino acids. From germline, CDR1 is KGHDR and CDR2 SFDVKD. The ends were cut back, 3 bases at V and 7 bases at J, with 9 bases in the middle. CDR3 in amino acids: CATSDEGRQPQHF. For the CDR3, the DNA is TGTGCCACCAGTGATGAGGGCCGACAGCCCCAGCATTTT.

The chain uses TRBV5-1 and TRBJ2-5, with D possibly TRBD1 on 5 matching bases. CDR1 SGHRS and CDR2 YFSETQ come from the germline V gene. Between the trimmed V and J ends, which lost 0 bases and 2 bases, there was a span of 11 bases. CDR3 length equals 15 residues. This chain's CDR3 is CASSLEGAGQETQYF. The CDR3 nucleotides read TGCGCCAGCAGCTTGGAAGGGGCAGGGCAAGAGACCCAGTACTTC. The full variable domain, with the rest looked up from reference TRBV5-1 and TRBJ2-5, is KAGVTQTPRYLIKTRGQQVTLSCSPISGHRSVSWYQQTPGQGLQFLFEYFSETQRNKGNFPGRFSGRQFSNSRSEMNVSTLELGDSALYLCASSLEGAGQETQYFGPGTRLLVL.

This chain joins TRBV28 and TRBJ1-2; possibly TRBD1 for D (5 bases). CDR3 length equals 16 residues. V was cut by 2 bases and J by 4 bases, with 17 bases left in between. Germline CDR1 MDHEN, CDR2 SYDVKM. For the CDR3, the DNA is TGTGCCAGCAGTTTAGGGATTGCGGGGGGACTCTATGGCTACACCTTC. Its protein is CASSLGIAGGLYGYTF.

V is TRBV20-1 and J is TRBJ2-7; TRBD2 agrees at 7 bases. This CDR3 has 13 amino acids. V lost 3 bases and J lost 4; bases outside the gene matches: 6. Germline V CDR1 and CDR2: DFQATT, SNEGSKA (reference sequence). The CDR3 bases are TGCAGTGCTAGTCTGGCTAGCGGATACGAGCAGTACTTC. Its protein is CSASLASGYEQYF.

The V gene is TRBV28, the J gene TRBJ2-7; TRBD1 agrees at 9 bases. This CDR3 has 15 residues. Germline CDR1 MDHEN, CDR2 SYDVKM. V was clipped by 5 bases and J by 5 bases; unmatched bases: 10. CDR3 region: CASSKQGAGVDEQYF. DNA of the CDR3: TGTGCCAGCAGTAAACAGGGGGCTGGGGTCGACGAGCAGTACTTC. Full variable domain (outside the CDR3, taken from reference TRBV28 and TRBJ2-7): DVKVTQSSRYLVKRTGEKVFLECVQDMDHENMFWYRQDPGLGLRLIYFSYDVKMKEKGDIPEGYSVSREKKERFSLILESASTNQTSMYLCASSKQGAGVDEQYFGPGTRLTVT.

The chain employs TRBV5-4 and TRBJ2-6; D is unclear. The CDR3 is 16 residues long. CDR1 is SGHNT, CDR2 YYREEE, per germline (reference sequence). V shed 5 bases and J shed 0 bases, with 12 bases lying between them. Here the CDR3 DNA reads TGTGCCAGCAGACGGAGCCCGAGCTCTGGGGCCAACGTCCTGACTTTC. It yields the protein CASRRSPSSGANVLTF.

This clone was seen a few times. The J gene is TRBJ1-5, the V gene TRBV7-8; 12 bases line up with TRBD1. The V segment lost 3 bases and the J segment 4 bases; nucleotides outside the gene matches: 7. CDR3 size: 17 residues. Germline-derived CDR1 and CDR2 are SGHVS and FQNEAQ. CDR3 DNA sequence: TGTGCCAGCAGCTTGGGGACAGGGGGCTCTCAGAATCAGCCCCAGCATTTT. Residues: CASSLGTGGSQNQPQHF.

This CDR3 reads CAWSVGGGDSYGYTF. Here the CDR3 DNA reads TGTGCCTGGAGTGTAGGAGGGGGCGATTCCTATGGCTACACCTTC. The J gene is TRBJ1-2, the V gene TRBV30; 7 bases align to TRBD1. Germline CDR1 is GTSNPN and CDR2 is SVGIG (reference sequence). The J segment lost 4 bases and the V segment lost 0 bases, leaving 8 bases of the junction unmatched. The CDR3 has 15 amino acids.

This clone was seen only a few times. The chain has TRBV19 and TRBJ2-3, with TRBD2 matching over 10 bases. The J segment lost 5 bases and the V segment lost 4 bases, leaving 9 bases of the junction unmatched. The germline CDR1 and CDR2 sequences are LNHDA and SQIVND (reference sequence). This CDR3 comprises 16 residues. The CDR3 spells CASSKRGGVRGDTQYF. In nucleotides, the CDR3 is TGTGCCAGTAGTAAGCGGGGGGGCGTGCGGGGAGATACGCAGTATTTT.

As regards this clone: An end of the junction differs from the germline gene, which may be a read error. The CDR3, as DNA: TGCGCCAGCGGCCAAGAACGGGGGGGTTTAGCCAAAAACATTCAGTACTTC. Translated: CASGQERGGLAKNIQYF. The V call is TRBV4-1, the J call TRBJ2-4; 8 bases line up with TRBD2. The CDR3 runs 17 residues. Germline V gives CDR1 MGHRA, CDR2 YSYEKL.

This rearrangement joins TRBV27 to TRBJ2-1; 10 nucleotides line up with TRBD2. The ends lost 4 bases at V and 16 bases at J; junction bases unmatched: 13. The length of the CDR3 is 14 residues. Germline V lookup: CDR1 MNHEY, CDR2 SMNVEV (reference sequence). CDR3 DNA sequence: TGTGCCAGCAGTTCCCTTGGTAGCGGGAGGCCCCACTTCTTC. Translating it yields CASSSLGSGRPHFF.

V is TRBV7-2 and J is TRBJ2-3, with 11 bases identical to TRBD1. V lost 1 base, J lost 3 bases, and 3 bases stayed unmatched. This CDR3 region has 16 residues. Germline values: CDR1 SGHTA, CDR2 FQGNSA. The CDR3 bases are TGTGCCAGCAGCTTAGGGGACAGGGGGTGGACAGATACGCAGTATTTT. Protein product: CASSLGDRGWTDTQYF.

This clone was seen once. This chain links TRBV28 with TRBJ1-1, with D possibly TRBD1 on 6 matching bases. The CDR3 length is 14 residues. The V end lost 3 bases, the J end lost 4 bases, and 12 bases lay between the germline ends. Germline-derived CDR1 and CDR2 are MDHEN and SYDVKM. In nucleotides, the CDR3 is TGTGCCAGCAGTTTGCCAGGGGATTTCACTGAAGCTTTCTTT. Protein sequence: CASSLPGDFTEAFF.

V usage is TRBV25-1 and J usage is TRBJ2-1; D perhaps matches TRBD1 (6 bases). Trimming shortened V by 1 base and J by 9 bases, and 10 bases separated the two germline ends. The CDR3 length is 13 residues. The germline gives CDR1 MGHDK, CDR2 SYGVNS. The CDR3 loop reads CASSELRGGEQFF. Written as DNA, the CDR3 is TGTGCCAGCAGTGAATTACGAGGGGGTGAGCAGTTCTTC. Combining the CDR3 with reference TRBV25-1 and TRBJ2-1 gives the whole variable domain EADIYQTPRYLVIGTGKKITLECSQTMGHDKMYWYQQDPGMELHLIHYSYGVNSTEKGDLSSESTVSRIRTEHFPLTLESARPSHTSQYLCASSELRGGEQFFGPGTRLTVL.

V gene TRBV5-6 combines with J gene TRBJ1-4, with TRBD1 as a possible D gene (6 bases). Trimming removed 2 bases at V and 5 bases at J, with 13 bases between. Germline lookup yields CDR1 SGHDT and CDR2 YYEEEE. The CDR3 contains 15 residues. Here the CDR3 DNA reads TGTGCCAGCAGCTTTCAAAAGGGGGAAAATGAAAAACTGTTTTTT. This encodes CASSFQKGENEKLFF.

This clone was counted a single time. The CDR3 spells CSASEGRNYGYTF. Here the CDR3 DNA reads TGCAGTGCTAGTGAGGGGAGGAACTATGGCTACACCTTC. The genes are TRBV20-1 and TRBJ1-2, with TRBD1 as a possible D gene (5 bases). The CDR3 covers 13 residues. Trimming took off 3 bases at V and 2 bases at J, with 10 bases between the two ends. Germline assignment: CDR1 DFQATT and CDR2 SNEGSKA (reference sequence).